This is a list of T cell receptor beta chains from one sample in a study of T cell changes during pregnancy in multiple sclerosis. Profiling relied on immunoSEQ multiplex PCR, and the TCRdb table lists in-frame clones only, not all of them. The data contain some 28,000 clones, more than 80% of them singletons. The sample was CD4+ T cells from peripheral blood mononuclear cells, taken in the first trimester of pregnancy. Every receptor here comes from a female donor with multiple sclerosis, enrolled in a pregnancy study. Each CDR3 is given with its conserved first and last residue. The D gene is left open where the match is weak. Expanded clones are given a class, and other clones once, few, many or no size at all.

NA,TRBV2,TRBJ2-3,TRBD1,TGTGCCAGCAGTGAAAGGCGGACAGGGGGGGGTGATACGCAGTATTTT,CASSERRTGGGDTQYF
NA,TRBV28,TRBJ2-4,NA,TGTGCCAGCAGTTTATATTCGGCATCCGGGAGCAAAAACATTCAGTACTTC,CASSLYSASGSKNIQYF
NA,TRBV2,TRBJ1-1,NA,TGTGCCAGCAGTGTGGAGAGGCCGCCCACTGAAGCTTTCTTT,CASSVERPPTEAFF
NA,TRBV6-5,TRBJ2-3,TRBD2,TGTGCCAGCGCGGGGGACACAGATACGCAGTATTTT,CASAGDTDTQYF
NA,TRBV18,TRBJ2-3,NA,TGTGCCAGCTCACCCCTGGCAACCCGTGAGAGGTCGCCCTACACAGATACGCAGTATTTT,CASSPLATRERSPYTDTQYF
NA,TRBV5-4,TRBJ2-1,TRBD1,TGTGCCAGCAGCTTCACGGGACAGGGGAAGTATGAGCAGTTCTTC,CASSFTGQGKYEQFF
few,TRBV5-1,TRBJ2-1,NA,TGCGCCAGCGCCAGCACAGGGTCCGACAATGAGCAGTTCTTC,CASASTGSDNEQFF
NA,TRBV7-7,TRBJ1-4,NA,TGTGCTAGCAGCTCATCGGCTAATGAAAAACTGTTTTTT,CASSSSANEKLFF
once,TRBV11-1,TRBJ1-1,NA,TGTGCCAGCAGCCTCCACTCGGGGGTTTACACTGAAGCTTTCTTT,CASSLHSGVYTEAFF
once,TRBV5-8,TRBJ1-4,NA,TGTGCCAGCAGCCCGGGGACTTATGCAACTAATGAAAAACTGTTTTTT,CASSPGTYATNEKLFF
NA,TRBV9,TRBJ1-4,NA,TGTGCCAGCAGCGCCCTGACAGGTATTAATGAAAAACTGTTTTTT,CASSALTGINEKLFF
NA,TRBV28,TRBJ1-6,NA,TGTGCCAGCAACCTGGGTGGGCGGGGCTCCTATAATTCACCCCTCCACTTT,CASNLGGRGSYNSPLHF
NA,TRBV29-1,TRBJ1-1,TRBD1,TGCAGCGCTTGGGACAGGGGGAACACTGAAGCTTTCTTT,CSAWDRGNTEAFF
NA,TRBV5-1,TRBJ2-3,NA,TGCGCCAGCAGCGTACAGGGAAGAAACACAGATACGCAGTATTTT,CASSVQGRNTDTQYF
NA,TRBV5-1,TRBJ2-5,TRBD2,TGCGCCAGCAGCTTAGCGGGGAAGGTGGGGCAAGAGACCCAGTACTTC,CASSLAGKVGQETQYF
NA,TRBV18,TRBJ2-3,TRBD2,TGTGCCAGCTCACCCCGCTCCCGGGGGGGGACAGATACGCAGTATTTT,CASSPRSRGGTDTQYF
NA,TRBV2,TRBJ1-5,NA,TGTGCCAGCAGTTTCCTGACTGGTTATTCTCAGCCCCAGCATTTT,CASSFLTGYSQPQHF
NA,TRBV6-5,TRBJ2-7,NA,TGTGCCAGCAGCCCCTTCACTGGAGGTCAGTACTTC,CASSPFTGGQYF
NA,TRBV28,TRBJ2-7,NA,TGTGCCAGCAGTTTGATCGGGACACTTGTTTCCTACGAGCAGTACTTC,CASSLIGTLVSYEQYF
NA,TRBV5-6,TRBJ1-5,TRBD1,TGTGCCAGCAGCCTGCGGACAGGGAATCAGCCCCAGCATTTT,CASSLRTGNQPQHF
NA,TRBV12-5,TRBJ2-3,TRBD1,TGTGCTAGTGGTTTGGGGTCTGGACAGGGGGGCACAGATACGCAGTATTTT,CASGLGSGQGGTDTQYF
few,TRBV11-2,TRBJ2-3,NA,TGTGCCAGCAGCGGACAGTTAGCGCAGTATTTT,CASSGQLAQYF